The 27 T cell receptor beta chains listed next were all sequenced from one sample in a study of response to subunit inactivated influenza vaccine (dated by TCRdb to the late 2010s). Library generation was performed with RT-PCR. Sequencing relied on an Illumina HiSeq 2500. TCRdb applied fastp at Q25 and MiXCR to the public reads, then kept only in-frame beta chains. Entries are consolidated by CDR3 protein sequence, retaining the most common genes and DNA. This sample holds some 500,000 distinct CDR3 sequences; about 25% were observed only once. Of the sample, over 1.5% falls within the top ten clones. The sequences come from CD4+ T cells sorted from PBMCs, collected approximately 5 days after vaccination. The receptors stem from a man aged 50 to 59 who received an inactivated influenza vaccine. Donor details come from another sample of the same person, matched by shared clones.

In this sample, this clonotype turned up a few times. The chain carries TRBV27 and TRBJ2-1; perhaps TRBD1 as D (6 bases). From germline, CDR1 is MNHEY and CDR2 SMNVEV (reference sequence). The CDR3 is 14 residues long. V shed 0 bases and J shed 10 bases, with 13 bases lying between them. CDR3 loop: CASSLSLQGWEQFF. CDR3 in DNA: TGTGCCAGCAGTTTATCCCTTCAGGGGTGGGAGCAGTTCTTC.

This chain joins TRBV20-1 and TRBJ1-5, with no clear D. This CDR3 region has 17 residues. The germline CDR1 and CDR2 sequences are DFQATT and SNEGSKA (reference sequence). The V end was cut by 3 bases, the J end by 0 bases, with 18 bases between. The CDR3 region has the DNA TGCAGTGCTAGGCGCCGGTTAGGACGCAATAGCAATCAGCCCCAGCATTTT. It yields the protein CSARRRLGRNSNQPQHF.

This chain connects TRBV15 to TRBJ2-5; 10 bases are shared with TRBD2. CDR1 LNHNV and CDR2 YYDKDF come from the germline V gene (reference sequence). J gave up 10 bases and V 5 bases, and 10 bases lay outside the gene matches. CDR3 length: 14 residues. The CDR3: CATSGSGGPVVQYF. DNA of the CDR3: TGTGCCACCAGCGGTAGCGGGGGGCCAGTGGTCCAGTACTTC. Filled out from reference TRBV15 and TRBJ2-5, the complete variable domain reads DAMVIQNPRYQVTQFGKPVTLSCSQTLNHNVMYWYQQKSSQAPKLLFHYYDKDFNNEADTPDNFQSRRPNTSFCFLDIRSPGLGDTAMYLCATSGSGGPVVQYFGPGTRLLVL.

This clonotype occurred a few times. The chain has TRBV25-1 and TRBJ1-1; D ambiguous. V lost 4 bases and J lost 0, with 6 bases in between. Germline CDR1 reads MGHDK; CDR2 reads SYGVNS. The CDR3 runs to 13 residues. Here the CDR3 DNA reads TGTGCCAGCAGTGTGCGCTTGAACACTGAAGCTTTCTTT. Protein sequence: CASSVRLNTEAFF.

V and J are TRBV19 and TRBJ2-2, with 7 bases matching TRBD2. The trim removed 7 bases at V and 2 bases at J, leaving 22 bases unmatched. Germline V gives CDR1 LNHDA, CDR2 SQIVND (reference sequence). The CDR3 has 20 amino acids. The CDR3 coding sequence is TGTGCCAGTACTCGGGACGCGAGACGGTCGCTAGCGGTTAACACCGGGGAGCTGTTTTTT. It codes for CASTRDARRSLAVNTGELFF.

CDR3 DNA: TGTGCCAGCAGTTATCGCCGGGACACAGTTTACGAGCAGTACTTC. It translates to CASSYRRDTVYEQYF. This chain joins TRBV6-5 and TRBJ2-7; a possible D gene is TRBD1 (6 bases). V shed 3 bases and J shed 4 bases, with 16 bases lying between them. Germline assignment: CDR1 MNHEY and CDR2 SVGAGI. The CDR3 runs 15 residues.

J is TRBJ2-5 and V is TRBV7-2, with 8 positions matching TRBD2. The length of the CDR3 is 13 residues. Per germline, CDR1 SGHTA and CDR2 FQGNSA. After removal of 5 bases from V and 4 bases from J, the junction contained 3 bases not matched to a gene. CDR3 DNA sequence: TGTGCCAGCAGCGAACGGGGGGGAGAGACCCAGTACTTC. Protein product: CASSERGGETQYF.

This clonotype was recorded many times. The genes are TRBV5-1 and TRBJ2-1, with TRBD1 identical over 7 bases. The germline CDR1 and CDR2 sequences are SGHRS and YFSETQ. V lost 5 bases, J lost 6 bases, and 8 bases stayed unmatched. The CDR3 spans 14 residues. The CDR3 loop reads CASRRDRPSNEQFF. The CDR3 DNA reads as TGCGCCAGCAGACGGGACAGACCGAGCAATGAGCAGTTCTTC.

V is TRBV20-1 and J is TRBJ2-7; 8 nucleotides match TRBD1. The V gene end was trimmed by 3 bases and the J gene end by 3 bases; junction bases not matched to a gene: 7. In germline, CDR1 is DFQATT, CDR2 SNEGSKA (reference sequence). The CDR3 spans 14 residues. CDR3 in amino acids: CSASARTGHYEQYF. The CDR3 DNA is TGCAGTGCTAGCGCCAGGACAGGGCACTACGAGCAGTACTTC.

This clonotype was observed many times. The chain employs TRBV2 and TRBJ2-1; possibly TRBD1 or TRBD2 for D (5 bases each). Germline V lookup: CDR1 SNHLY, CDR2 FYNNEI. Trimming removed 6 bases at V and 0 bases at J, with 21 bases between. This CDR3 has 18 residues. In DNA form, the CDR3 reads TGTGCCAGCAGCCCCAGAGGGGCTAGCAGTAGCTCCTACAATGAGCAGTTCTTC. Amino acids: CASSPRGASSSSYNEQFF.

This clonotype came up a few times. V is TRBV10-2 and J is TRBJ1-2; a weak D match, TRBD1 (5 bases). Deletions cut 5 bases from V and 4 bases from J, with 14 bases between. The CDR3 is made up of 14 amino acids. CDR1 and CDR2 from the germline V gene are WSHSY and SAAADI. DNA for the CDR3: TGCGCCAGCAGTTCCTCCGGGACGGCCTATGGCTACACCTTC. Encoded protein: CASSSSGTAYGYTF.

This chain connects TRBV24-1 to TRBJ2-3, with 8 nucleotides matching TRBD1. CDR3 size: 16 residues. With 2 bases clipped from V and 4 bases from J, the junction kept 7 bases outside the gene matches. Per germline, CDR1 KGHDR and CDR2 SFDVKD. The CDR3 DNA reads as TGTGCCACCAGTGATTCCCGGACAGGGTGGGCAGATACGCAGTATTTT. Its translation is CATSDSRTGWADTQYF.

The chain links TRBV18 to TRBJ1-1; tentative D call: TRBD1 (6 bases). V lost 5 bases, J lost 2 bases, and 9 bases lay in between. The CDR3 length is 13 residues. Looked up from germline, CDR1 is KGHSH and CDR2 is LQKENI. The CDR3 here is CASSKGVNTEAFF. The CDR3 DNA reads TGTGCCAGCTCAAAGGGGGTTAACACTGAAGCTTTCTTT.

The chain has TRBV28 and TRBJ1-2; TRBD1 matches 9 bases. Trimming took 6 bases from V and 13 from J; bases not matched to a gene: 12. The CDR3 has 13 amino acids. Per germline, CDR1 MDHEN and CDR2 SYDVKM. The CDR3: CASRNRGRNGPTF. Here the CDR3 DNA reads TGTGCCAGCAGAAACAGGGGGCGGAATGGTCCCACCTTC.

Only a few counts were recorded for this clonotype. The chain is built from TRBV12-3 or TRBV12-4 and TRBJ1-1, with D hard to call. This CDR3 contains 11 residues. V dropped 6 bases and J dropped 7 bases, with 9 bases sitting between them. CDR3 DNA sequence: TGTGCCAGCAGGAGAGGAAATGAAGCTTTCTTT. Its translation: CASRRGNEAFF.

This clonotype showed up just a few times. V gene TRBV5-1 combines with J gene TRBJ1-5, with D unclear. The CDR3 runs 13 residues. V was pared by 0 bases and J by 7 bases, with 8 bases between. Germline V CDR1 and CDR2: SGHRS, YFSETQ. The CDR3 loop reads CASSLAPGQPQHF. The CDR3 nucleotides read TGCGCCAGCAGCTTGGCCCCGGGACAGCCCCAGCATTTT.

This clonotype was seen ten or more times. The chain recombines TRBV7-2 with TRBJ2-5; no firm D call. CDR1 SGHTA and CDR2 FQGNSA come from the germline V gene. V shed 5 bases and J shed 4 bases, with 8 bases lying between them. The CDR3 has 12 amino acids. The CDR3 DNA reads TGTGCCAGCAGCAAAGCCTCAGAGACCCAGTACTTC. Protein product: CASSKASETQYF.

V and J are TRBV4-3 and TRBJ2-2, with D unclear. CDR1 is LGHNA and CDR2 is YSLEER in the germline V gene. The CDR3 totals 17 residues. V was shortened by 0 bases and J by 2 bases, with 13 bases between the two germline ends. CDR3 sequence: CASSQERLERNTGELFF. In DNA, the CDR3 is TGCGCCAGCAGCCAAGAGCGCCTTGAACGCAACACCGGGGAGCTGTTTTTT.

This clonotype was recorded a few times. This rearrangement joins TRBV2 to TRBJ1-1, with D uncertain. The V end lost 6 bases, the J end lost 4 bases, and 9 bases lay between the germline ends. This CDR3 is built from 12 residues. Germline lookup yields CDR1 SNHLY and CDR2 FYNNEI. The CDR3 bases are TGTGCCAGCAGCGTCGAAATCACTGAAGCTTTCTTT. Translated: CASSVEITEAFF.

This chain links TRBV6-1 with TRBJ1-3, with D unresolved. There are 14 residues in the CDR3. Germline V lookup: CDR1 MNHNS, CDR2 SASEGT. Trimming stripped 6 bases from V and 0 bases from J, with 9 bases between. Written as DNA, the CDR3 is TGTGCCAGCAGGACTCTCTACTCTGGAAACACCATATATTTT. Translated, it gives CASRTLYSGNTIYF.

This clonotype was observed a few times. In DNA form, the CDR3 reads TGTGCCAGCAGCCAAGATTATGCGAACACCGGGGAGCTGTTTTTT. The encoded protein is CASSQDYANTGELFF. This chain connects TRBV3-1 to TRBJ2-2; D gene ambiguous. Trimming took 0 bases from V and 0 from J, leaving 5 bases between them. This CDR3 is built from 15 residues. Germline V gene lookup returns CDR1 LGHDT and CDR2 YNNKEL (reference sequence).

The table lists this clonotype with a few counts. The chain combines TRBV20-1 with TRBJ2-5; 8 bases align to TRBD1. From germline, CDR1 is DFQATT and CDR2 SNEGSKA (reference sequence). J lost 3 bases, V lost 6 bases, and 6 bases had no gene match. This CDR3 has 13 amino acids. CDR3 in amino acids: CSAFPTGEETQYF. The CDR3 region has the DNA TGCAGTGCCTTCCCGACAGGGGAAGAGACCCAGTACTTC.

This clonotype was detected a few times. The chain is built from TRBV12-3 or TRBV12-4 and TRBJ1-5; D is unresolved. This CDR3 has 12 residues. V lost 3 bases to trimming and J lost 9 bases, with 9 bases between them. The CDR3 spells CASSLGEGPQHF. CDR3 in DNA: TGTGCCAGCAGTTTGGGAGAAGGGCCCCAGCATTTT.

The chain links TRBV3-1 to TRBJ2-7; TRBD1 might be the D (5 bases). Deletions cut 2 bases from V and 5 bases from J, with 16 bases between. The CDR3 has 15 residues. Germline-derived CDR1 and CDR2 are LGHDT and YNNKEL (reference sequence). CDR3 residues: CASSQIFAGRNEQYF. In nucleotides, the CDR3 is TGTGCCAGCAGCCAAATCTTCGCAGGGCGGAACGAGCAGTACTTC.

The chain has TRBV7-9 and TRBJ2-2; 9 bases map to TRBD1. After removal of 4 bases from V and 6 bases from J, the junction contained 6 bases not matched to a gene. CDR3 length: 15 amino acids. Germline CDR1 reads SEHNR; CDR2 reads FQNEAQ (reference sequence). Here the CDR3 reads CASSSGTGWSGELFF. In nucleotides, the CDR3 is TGTGCCAGCAGCTCCGGGACAGGGTGGTCCGGGGAGCTGTTTTTT.

Only a few counts were recorded for this clonotype. CDR3 coding DNA: TGTGCCAGCAGCGTAGGAGGGTTGGAGCCCCAGCATTTT. Its translation: CASSVGGLEPQHF. V and J are TRBV9 and TRBJ1-5; D is undetermined. Per germline, CDR1 SGDLS and CDR2 YYNGEE. Trimming pared 0 bases from V and 8 bases from J, leaving 9 bases between. The CDR3 runs to 13 residues.

V gene TRBV7-8 combines with J gene TRBJ2-4, with 9 bases aligning to TRBD2. This CDR3 has 17 residues. The V gene end was trimmed by 5 bases and the J gene end by 0 bases; junction bases not matched to a gene: 8. Germline CDR1 reads SGHVS; CDR2 reads FQNEAQ. Written as DNA, the CDR3 is TGTGCCAGCAGCCCCAAGCGACTAGCGGCAGCCAAAAACATTCAGTACTTC. As protein: CASSPKRLAAAKNIQYF.